This T cell receptor (beta chain) is from a study of regulatory T cells in long-lasting Graves disease listed by TCRdb under 2021. The study in broad terms: Antithyroid drugs had been taken for less than 3 months by newly diagnosed Graves' disease patients. Peripheral blood TCR sequencing and RNA sequencing compared persistent Graves' disease patients with newly diagnosed Graves' disease patients. The study took place in China and was registered as a clinical trial. A total of around 35 samples underwent TCR sequencing: about 13 from persistent and some 20 from newly diagnosed Graves' disease patients. General study outcomes and caveats: Sequencing and analysis were limited to the TCR beta chain. Lower TCR Shannon entropy and fewer highly expanded clones were observed in persistent Graves' disease patients than in newly diagnosed patients, which suggested clonal expansion. Preferential use of TRBV28, TRBJ1-2 and TRBJ2-5 was observed in persistent disease, whereas TRBV20-1 and TRBJ2-1 were favored in newly diagnosed disease. Only peripheral blood was studied, because thyroid tissue, the primary lesion, was inaccessible. The authors noted that the small sample size was a limitation that may lower accuracy. Persistent patients shared more public clonotypes among themselves (fewer than 3,000) than newly diagnosed patients did (approximately 970).

From a lookup of the germline V gene, CDR1 and CDR2 are SGHTA and FQGNSA. V sheds 4 bases and J sheds 8 bases, leaving 11 bases between their ends. Inclusive of the bounding cysteine and phenylalanine, the CDR3 is 13 residues long. Only the CDR3 portion is preserved as DNA: 39 bases, with reading frame beginning at the first base. Per the publication, the time point label means: newly diagnosed GD, antithyroid drugs for less than 3 months. For both TCR sequencing and RNA sequencing, RNA was extracted from PBMCs in TRIzol. Graves' disease was diagnosed according to American Thyroid Association guidelines. Patients for the study were recruited at an endocrinology department in Xi'an, China. Each patient gave approximately 8.8 milliliters of peripheral blood, collected in an EDTA anticoagulant tube. PBMCs were isolated by Ficoll Paque Plus density gradient separation without further T cell sorting. RNA quality was checked with an Agilent 2100 Bioanalyzer and agarose gel, and concentration with a NanoDrop 2000.

The method behind the library was multiplex PCR. The instrument given in TCRdb is Illumina HiSeq 4000. CDR3 regions were amplified by Arm-PCR with iRepertoire HTBI primers to construct TCR beta libraries. PCR products were gel purified before sequencing. Under the source paper's analysis protocol: Across samples, around 62 TRBV and 13 to 15 TRBJ segments were identified and used for gene usage analysis of CDR3 amino acid clonotypes. COPE and FqMerger were used to merge the filtered high-quality paired reads into contigs. Contigs were aligned with BLAST to IMGT TRBV, TRBD and TRBJ reference genes, and CDR3 was defined per IMGT. Any clonotype with a frequency above 0.1% was classified as a highly expanded clone. Shannon entropy served as the measure of repertoire diversity, while the Gini coefficient captured V-J evenness. A clonotype was considered public if more than one individual shared it. TCRdb reprocessed the public reads (quality trimming at Q25 with fastp, clone calling with MiXCR) and kept in-frame beta chains. Every CDR3 protein is listed once, alongside the most common genes and DNA of its rows. The V and J calls and clone size come from TCRdb's table, not from the authors' own analysis. A total of around 450,000 distinct CDR3 sequences appear in this sample, more than 12% of them only once. About a sixth of the sample is taken by the ten largest.

This clonotype came up many times. It lacks a known antigen. No base quality values were provided; no much bigger clone lies one nucleotide off. The sample was also reused in another study, on T cells in Graves' hyperthyroidism and ophthalmopathy. That second publication adds: Stable Graves' hyperthyroidism was defined as no progression to ophthalmopathy during 18 months of follow-up. Hyperthyroidism patients were aged 18 to 65 years and newly diagnosed, with disease duration of less than 2 months. Any patient with an uncontrolled infection, another autoimmune disease, pregnancy or lactation was excluded. Diagnoses relied on clinical symptoms, serum thyroxine and TRAb, thyroid ultrasound and orbital computed tomography. A first-round RT-PCR of the TCR CDR3 used the HTBI primer set with the Qiagen OneStep RT-PCR kit. Blood samples also contained most of the expanded thyroid clonotypes (frequency above 0.001), which suggests that blood repertoires may reflect thyroid immune responses. A 13 V-J signature model separated ophthalmopathy from stable hyperthyroidism, with approximately 86% sensitivity and 81.08% specificity in cross-validation and 80%/75% in testing. In validation, the model predicted progression to ophthalmopathy with 65% to 71% sensitivity and over 72% specificity, a median of 6.5 months before onset. To identify TCR V-J signatures that set the groups apart, the researchers used a discovery cohort of about a hundred patients, made up of some 41 with Graves' ophthalmopathy and about 60 with stable Graves' hyperthyroidism. Prospective prediction of ophthalmopathy was tested in an independent validation cohort of 18 to 20 hyperthyroidism patients and 17 patients who later progressed to ophthalmopathy. For training and testing, the roughly 100 patients in the discovery cohort were randomly divided in a 7:3 ratio. The study also compared thyroid tissue and blood T-cell repertoires from about 6 Graves' hyperthyroidism patients. After blood sampling, hyperthyroidism patients were treated with methimazole at a starting dose of 30 mg daily, and ophthalmopathy patients were treated with high-dose intravenous methylprednisolone. The libraries were constructed in a second round of multiplex PCR and then size-selected and purified. Libraries were sequenced paired-end with 100 bp reads on an Illumina HiSeq2000. SOAPnuke was used to process the raw data, with reads discarded if the reads contained adapters or uncalled bases, had a mean Phred below 15, or lacked an exact constant-primer or identifier match. COPE v1.2.5 was used to merge the high-quality paired reads, and each unique nucleotide sequence was defined as a clonotype. MiTCR v1.1 was used to align clonotypes to the IMGT TRBV, TRBD and TRBJ reference segments. Analysis was restricted to V-J combinations with a frequency above 0.0001, which covered roughly 99% of repertoires. A TCS score was defined as the ratio of F50 (clonal expansion) to E x V (chaos), with BLOSUM62-based TCRdist applied between CDR3 peptides within each V-J. Welch's t-statistics and random forest reduced 514 V-J features to under 15, which were used in a naive Bayes classifier (R e1071). Sample size was not statistically predetermined, and investigators were not blinded to group allocation. The paper describes TCR Vbeta CDR3 sequencing of 120 to 150 peripheral blood samples, made up of roughly 45 ophthalmopathy patients, roughly 72 hyperthyroidism patients and around 17 progressor patients.

The receptor was derived from a woman aged 30 to 39 with Graves disease. Donor details come from another sample of the same person, matched by shared clones. This material consisted of peripheral blood mononuclear cells (PBMCs), taken at new diagnosis, from a patient treated with antithyroid drugs. This chain is built from TRBV7-2 and TRBJ2-2, and the D gene may be TRBD2, 5 bases matching. The nucleotide sequence reads as follows: TGTGCCAGCAGCTCAGACTGGAGGGGGGAGCTGTTTTTT. This yields the protein CASSSDWRGELFF.